In this sample, the clone carrying this TCR beta chain turned up a few times. This CDR3 is built from 13 residues. Germline V gene lookup returns CDR1 MNHEY and CDR2 SVGAGI. Trimming left V 8 bases short and J 6 bases short, with 13 bases between. The data are from a study of T-cell memory formation after mild COVID-19. Using its own MiXCR run on the 5' RACE reads, TCRdb lists one record per CDR3 protein. The sample carries 350,000 to 550,000 distinct CDR3 sequences, 18% recorded once. This sequence originates from a man aged 18 to 35 who had mild COVID-19 (a few samples of this study predate the infection). Cell type and time point are not known. The rearrangement links TRBV6-5 to TRBJ2-2; weak D call: TRBD2 (5 bases). Specimen: PBMCs or a T cell subset sorted from them (not recorded which). The CDR3 spells CASASEEAGELFF. The CDR3 DNA sequence: TGTGCCAGCGCATCCGAGGAGGCCGGGGAGCTGTTTTTT.